This T cell receptor beta chain derives from a study of Ad26.COV2.S vaccination and SARS-CoV-2 variants. Study summary: The vaccine Ad26.COV2.S was put into the muscle once, or twice with 56 days between.

Whole-study results and caveats: Analytic work on TCR breadth and depth might have understated the full extent of total T cell responses. With respect to non-spike TCR breadth, vaccine and placebo recipients were similar. Once vaccination had occurred, spike-specific CD8+ and CD4+ T cell responses reportedly showed substantial breadth.

The treatment denotes: some 19 received Ad26.COV2.S at low or high dose, single or two shots; 5 received placebo; per-sample allocation not given. Day 63 after the first injection of vaccine or placebo was the sampling time. Details on this clone: Its antigen is as yet unknown.

Losses at the gene ends were 5 bases for V and 3 bases for J; bases not matched to a gene: 7. The length of the CDR3 is 15 residues. The germline CDR1 and CDR2 sequences are MNHEY and SVGAGI. Using immunoSEQ multiplex PCR, the repertoire was profiled, and TCRdb retains in-frame clones only, with some absent. Counted here are under 500,000 clones, about 90% occurring once; the ten biggest clones make up 1.5% to 2%. The material was peripheral blood, obtained in a trial of Ad26.COV2.S vaccine versus placebo. This sequence joins TRBV6-5 and TRBJ2-3; TRBD1 matches 8 bases. The receptor was isolated from a person between 18 and 65 years old who received the Ad26.COV2.S COVID-19 vaccine or a placebo. CDR3 sequence (DNA): TGTGCCAGCAGTACCTACCGACAGGGGACAGATACGCAGTATTTT. This translates into CASSTYRQGTDTQYF.